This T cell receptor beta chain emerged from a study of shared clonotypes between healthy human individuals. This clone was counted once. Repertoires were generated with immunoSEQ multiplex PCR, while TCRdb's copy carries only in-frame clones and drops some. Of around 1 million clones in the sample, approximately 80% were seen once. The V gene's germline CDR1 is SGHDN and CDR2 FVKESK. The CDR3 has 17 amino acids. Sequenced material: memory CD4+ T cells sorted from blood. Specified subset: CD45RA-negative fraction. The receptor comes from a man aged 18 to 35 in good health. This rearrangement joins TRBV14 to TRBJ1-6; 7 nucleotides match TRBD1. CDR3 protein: CVLRRQGVSSYNSPLHF. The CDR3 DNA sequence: TGTGTACTACGACGGCAGGGGGTTAGCTCCTATAATTCACCCCTCCACTTT.